The next 18 T cell receptor beta chains were all read from a single sample in a study of OX40 agonist ivuxolimab in advanced cancers. Repertoires were generated with immunoSEQ multiplex PCR, while TCRdb's copy carries only in-frame clones and drops some. The data show approximately 7,000 clones, roughly 80% seen once. Here the sequenced sample was CD4+ or CD8+ T cells sorted from blood, taken in a trial of the OX40 agonist ivuxolimab. The receptors shown here come from an adult with an advanced solid tumor such as melanoma, head and neck, liver or kidney cancer.

This chain connects TRBV9 to TRBJ2-7; either TRBD1 or TRBD2 may fit D (5 bases each). The CDR3 has 12 residues. V shed 6 bases and J shed 6 bases, with 13 bases lying between them. Germline-derived CDR1 and CDR2 are SGDLS and YYNGEE. The CDR3 sequence is CASNIGAGEQYF. The CDR3 nucleotides are TGTGCCAGCAATATCGGGGCGGGCGAGCAGTACTTC.

The rearrangement links TRBV11-2 to TRBJ2-3, with no clear D. The CDR3 is made up of 13 amino acids. The germline V and J ends were trimmed by 1 base and 5 bases, with 7 bases remaining between them. Germline V gene data show CDR1 as SGHAT and CDR2 as FQNNGV. CDR3 DNA sequence: TGTGCCAGCAGCTTAGGCTCAGGAGATACGCAGTATTTT. Its translation: CASSLGSGDTQYF.

The DNA of the CDR3 is TGTGCCAGCAGTCCTCAGGGTTGGATTCAGCCCCAGCATTTT. Translating gives CASSPQGWIQPQHF. This sequence joins TRBV27 and TRBJ1-5; D is possibly TRBD1 (5 bases). Looked up from germline, CDR1 is MNHEY and CDR2 is SMNVEV (reference sequence). CDR3 size: 14 residues. V dropped 5 bases and J dropped 6 bases, with 14 bases sitting between them.

By its share, this clone is large. The V and J genes are TRBV5-1 and TRBJ2-1; tentative D call: TRBD2 (6 bases). The V gene lost 0 bases and the J gene lost 3 bases, with 16 bases spanning the gap. Germline CDR1 and CDR2: SGHRS and YFSETQ. This CDR3 spans 17 amino acids. The CDR3 spells CASSLAGEKDFYNEQFF. The CDR3 nucleotides are TGCGCCAGCAGCTTGGCGGGAGAGAAGGATTTCTACAATGAGCAGTTCTTC.

The chain joins TRBV19 to TRBJ1-1, with D unresolved. The CDR3 has 13 residues. Germline CDR1 and CDR2: LNHDA and SQIVND (reference sequence). The V end was cut by 3 bases, the J end by 6 bases, with 11 bases between. CDR3 in DNA: TGTGCCAGTAGTATGGTAGAGGGCGCTGAAGCTTTCTTT. Translating gives CASSMVEGAEAFF.

This chain joins TRBV7-9 and TRBJ2-7; TRBD2 matches at 12 bases. CDR1 and CDR2 from the germline V gene are SEHNR and FQNEAQ (reference sequence). The CDR3 contains 15 residues. The J segment lost 3 bases and the V segment lost 5 bases, leaving 5 bases of the junction unmatched. In nucleotides, the CDR3 is TGTGCCAGCAGCCTGCCGACTAGCGGGAGCTACGAGCAGTACTTC. Amino acid sequence: CASSLPTSGSYEQYF.

The rearrangement uses TRBV28 and TRBJ2-7; D unclear. The germline CDR1 and CDR2 sequences are MDHEN and SYDVKM. Trimming shortened V by 1 base and J by 5 bases, and 6 bases separated the two germline ends. CDR3 length: 12 amino acids. CDR3 sequence reads: CASSLYSDEQYF. The CDR3 DNA reads TGTGCCAGCAGTTTATACAGCGACGAGCAGTACTTC.

The chain is built from TRBV11-2 and TRBJ1-6; TRBD1 is a possible D gene (6 bases). CDR1 is SGHAT, CDR2 FQNNGV, per germline. V shed 5 bases and J shed 8 bases, with 19 bases lying between them. This CDR3 is 16 amino acids long. The CDR3 nucleotides read TGTGCCAGCAGCGATCCGGACAGTTCGGCCCATTCACCCCTCCACTTT. It is translated as CASSDPDSSAHSPLHF.

This chain uses TRBV19 with TRBJ2-3; no reliable D call. Germline assignment: CDR1 LNHDA and CDR2 SQIVND (reference sequence). The V end lost 3 bases, the J end lost 0 bases, and 4 bases lay between the germline ends. CDR3 size: 13 residues. CDR3 loop: CASSMTSTDTQYF. CDR3 sequence (DNA): TGTGCCAGTAGTATGACTAGCACAGATACGCAGTATTTT.

The V call is TRBV6-1, the J call TRBJ2-3; D gene unclear. This CDR3 region has 11 residues. Deletions cut 5 bases from V and 4 bases from J, with 4 bases between. Germline assignment: CDR1 MNHNS and CDR2 SASEGT. The CDR3 nucleotides read TGTGCCAGCAGTTATTCAGATACGCAGTATTTT. Protein product: CASSYSDTQYF.

The chain joins TRBV5-1 to TRBJ2-3; a possible D gene is TRBD1 (6 bases). The CDR3 is made up of 19 amino acids. Trimming took off 0 bases at V and 0 bases at J, with 20 bases between the two ends. In germline, CDR1 is SGHRS, CDR2 YFSETQ. CDR3 nucleotides: TGCGCCAGCAGCTTGGGAGGTCCCCAGGGGTTCACTAGCACAGATACGCAGTATTTT. Protein product: CASSLGGPQGFTSTDTQYF.

The rearrangement uses TRBV9 and TRBJ2-1; D may match TRBD1 or TRBD2 (5 bases each). V was clipped by 5 bases and J by 9 bases, with 12 bases between them. The CDR3 consists of 12 residues. The germline gives CDR1 SGDLS, CDR2 YYNGEE. The CDR3 loop reads CASSELGTEQFF. The CDR3 DNA is TGTGCCAGCAGTGAACTTGGGACTGAGCAGTTCTTC.

The chain couples TRBV6-1 to TRBJ2-7; D is perhaps TRBD2 (5 bases). V lost 7 bases, J lost 0 bases, and 10 bases lay in between. In germline, CDR1 is MNHNS, CDR2 SASEGT. The CDR3 has 13 amino acids. CDR3 residues: CASNKLASYEQYF. Written as DNA, the CDR3 is TGTGCCAGCAACAAGCTAGCCTCCTACGAGCAGTACTTC.

This rearrangement joins TRBV27 to TRBJ2-7; tentatively, D is TRBD2 (5 bases). Germline assignment: CDR1 MNHEY and CDR2 SMNVEV (reference sequence). This CDR3 region has 14 residues. Deletions cut 4 bases from V and 2 bases from J, with 12 bases between. CDR3 sequence: CASSSYGSAYEQYF. CDR3 in DNA: TGTGCCAGCAGTTCTTATGGGAGCGCCTACGAGCAGTACTTC.

A few counts support this clone. The rearrangement uses TRBV27 and TRBJ1-5; unclear D gene. There are 11 residues in the CDR3. The germline V gene has CDR1 MNHEY and CDR2 SMNVEV (reference sequence). V dropped 8 bases and J dropped 6 bases, with 8 bases sitting between them. CDR3 nucleotide sequence: TGTGCCAGCGGCAACGCTCAGCCCCAGCATTTT. Residues: CASGNAQPQHF.

The gene calls are TRBV27 and TRBJ1-1; D not certain. CDR3 size: 15 residues. Germline CDR1 and CDR2: MNHEY and SMNVEV (reference sequence). The ends were cut back, 0 bases at V and 0 bases at J, with 8 bases in the middle. The DNA of the CDR3 is TGTGCCAGCAGTTTATCGAGGGCGGTGAACACTGAAGCTTTCTTT. Translation gives CASSLSRAVNTEAFF.

The rearrangement links TRBV10-2 to TRBJ2-1, with D tentatively TRBD1 or TRBD2 (5 bases each). V was pared by 10 bases and J by 9 bases, with 13 bases between. The germline gives CDR1 WSHSY, CDR2 SAAADI. The CDR3 consists of 11 residues. CDR3 sequence: CATGDGSEQFF. DNA of the CDR3: TGCGCCACCGGGGACGGAAGTGAGCAGTTCTTC.

The chain couples TRBV21-1 to TRBJ1-3; the D call TRBD1 from the table was never checked on the DNA. TRBV21-1 is a documented pseudogene. The CDR3 loop spans 18 amino acids. The CDR3 bases are TGTGCCAGCAGCAAATTCTCACAGGGACAGGGGGCTGGAAACACCATATATTTT. Translation: CASSKFSQGQGAGNTIYF.